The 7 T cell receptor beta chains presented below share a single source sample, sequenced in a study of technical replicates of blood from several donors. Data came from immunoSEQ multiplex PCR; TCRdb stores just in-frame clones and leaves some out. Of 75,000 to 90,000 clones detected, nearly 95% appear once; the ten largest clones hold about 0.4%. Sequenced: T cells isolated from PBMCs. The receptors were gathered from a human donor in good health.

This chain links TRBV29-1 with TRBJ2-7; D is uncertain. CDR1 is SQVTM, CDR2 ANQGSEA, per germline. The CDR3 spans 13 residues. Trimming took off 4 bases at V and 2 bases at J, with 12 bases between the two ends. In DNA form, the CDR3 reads TGCAGCGTTGGTAGTTTACTCACCTACGAGCAGTACTTC. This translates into CSVGSLLTYEQYF.

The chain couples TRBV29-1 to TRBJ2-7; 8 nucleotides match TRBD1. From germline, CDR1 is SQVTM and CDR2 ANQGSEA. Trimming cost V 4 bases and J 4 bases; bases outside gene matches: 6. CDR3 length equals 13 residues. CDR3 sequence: CSVAPGQEYEQYF. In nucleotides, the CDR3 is TGCAGCGTTGCTCCGGGACAGGAGTACGAGCAGTACTTC.

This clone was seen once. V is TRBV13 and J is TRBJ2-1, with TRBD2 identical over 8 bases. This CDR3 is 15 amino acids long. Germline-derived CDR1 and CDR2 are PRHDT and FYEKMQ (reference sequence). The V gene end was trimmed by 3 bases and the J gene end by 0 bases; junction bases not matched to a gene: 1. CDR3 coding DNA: TGTGCCAGCAGCTTCAGCGGGAGCTCCTACAATGAGCAGTTCTTC. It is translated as CASSFSGSSYNEQFF.

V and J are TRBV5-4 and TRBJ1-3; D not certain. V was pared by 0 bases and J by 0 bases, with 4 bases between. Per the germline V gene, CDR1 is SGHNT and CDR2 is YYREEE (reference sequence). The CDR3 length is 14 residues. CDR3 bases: TGTGCCAGCAGCTTGGGACACTCTGGAAACACCATATATTTT. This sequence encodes CASSLGHSGNTIYF.

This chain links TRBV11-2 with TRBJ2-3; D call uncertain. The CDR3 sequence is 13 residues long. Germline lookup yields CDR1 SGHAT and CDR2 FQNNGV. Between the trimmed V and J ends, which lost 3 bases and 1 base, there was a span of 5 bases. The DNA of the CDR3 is TGTGCCAGCAGCTTGGCAGGCACAGATACGCAGTATTTT. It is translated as CASSLAGTDTQYF.

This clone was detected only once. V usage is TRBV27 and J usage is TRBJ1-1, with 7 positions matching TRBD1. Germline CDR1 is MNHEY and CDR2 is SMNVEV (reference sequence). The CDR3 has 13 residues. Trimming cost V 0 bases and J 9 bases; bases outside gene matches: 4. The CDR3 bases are TGTGCCAGCAGTTTATCGGGGACAGCTAAAGCTTTCTTT. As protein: CASSLSGTAKAFF.

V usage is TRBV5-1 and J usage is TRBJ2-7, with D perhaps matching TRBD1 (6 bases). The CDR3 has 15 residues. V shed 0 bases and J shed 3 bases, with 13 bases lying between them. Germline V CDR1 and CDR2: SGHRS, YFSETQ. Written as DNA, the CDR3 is TGCGCCAGCAGCTTGGCCCTGGACAGATTCTACGAGCAGTACTTC. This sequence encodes CASSLALDRFYEQYF.